The 18 T cell receptor beta chains below all came from one sample that was sequenced in a study of long-term antiretroviral therapy in people with HIV. immunoSEQ v3.0 was run at survey level. The repertoire was sequenced with immunoSEQ multiplex PCR; TCRdb's copy has only in-frame clones and lacks some. This sample carries roughly 15,000 clones, 80% to 90% of them seen once, and the ten largest clones take roughly 14%. This specimen consisted of unsorted PBMCs, obtained roughly 2.3 years before starting antiretroviral therapy. Receptors originate from a woman between 25 and 40 years old with HIV.

This sequence joins TRBV7-2 and TRBJ1-1, with TRBD1 identical over 9 bases. Germline V gene lookup returns CDR1 SGHTA and CDR2 FQGNSA. J lost 5 bases, V lost 4 bases, and 5 bases had no gene match. The CDR3 covers 14 residues. The CDR3 nucleotides read TGTGCCAGCAGCTGGGGACAGGGAAGGACTGAAGCTTTCTTT. This translates into CASSWGQGRTEAFF.

This chain connects TRBV27 to TRBJ2-7, with D maybe TRBD1 (5 bases). V lost 8 bases and J 3 bases, leaving 20 bases between the germline ends. Looked up from germline, CDR1 is MNHEY and CDR2 is SMNVEV (reference sequence). The CDR3 is made up of 15 amino acids. The CDR3 nucleotides are TGTGCCAGCCCGCCGAAATGGGCAGGGAACTACGAGCAGTACTTC. It specifies CASPPKWAGNYEQYF.

The chain recombines TRBV2 with TRBJ2-1; 10 bases fit TRBD2. This CDR3 is 14 amino acids long. Germline V gene sequence: CDR1 SNHLY, CDR2 FYNNEI. The ends lost 1 base at V and 14 bases at J; junction bases unmatched: 8. The CDR3 DNA is TGTGCCAGCAGTGAAGGGCGAGCGGGGGGGCCCAAGTTCTTC. This translates into CASSEGRAGGPKFF.

V and J are TRBV5-4 and TRBJ2-7, with D possibly matching TRBD1 (5 bases). V dropped 2 bases and J dropped 1 base, with 16 bases sitting between them. CDR1 is SGHNT and CDR2 is YYREEE in the germline V gene (reference sequence). The CDR3 is 16 residues long. CDR3 in DNA: TGTGCCAGCAGCTTTTCCGGGTCAGGGTGGTCCTACGAGCAGTACTTC. Protein product: CASSFSGSGWSYEQYF.

The chain links TRBV30 to TRBJ1-1; tentatively, D is TRBD1 (6 bases). This CDR3 is 13 amino acids long. V lost 2 bases and J 4 bases, leaving 11 bases between the germline ends. Germline lookup yields CDR1 GTSNPN and CDR2 SVGIG (reference sequence). CDR3 bases: TGTGCCTGGAGTTATCAGGGGACCACTGAAGCTTTCTTT. Translated: CAWSYQGTTEAFF.

The CDR3 loop reads CASSSRTGGTGELFF. CDR3 DNA: TGTGCCAGCAGCTCACGGACAGGGGGCACCGGGGAGCTGTTTTTT. The rearrangement joins TRBV7-9 to TRBJ2-2, with 10 bases identical to TRBD1. Germline V gene lookup returns CDR1 SEHNR and CDR2 FQNEAQ (reference sequence). The CDR3 runs 15 residues. V shed 4 bases and J 4 bases; nucleotides not matched to a gene: 3.

Written as DNA, the CDR3 is TGTGCCAGCAGCGGGGGCTCTAGCTCCTACGAGCAGTACTTC. Translation: CASSGGSSSYEQYF. The rearrangement links TRBV5-4 to TRBJ2-7; weak D call: TRBD1 (6 bases). V was trimmed by 4 bases and J by 0 bases, leaving 11 bases between them. This CDR3 is built from 14 residues. Germline-derived CDR1 and CDR2 are SGHNT and YYREEE (reference sequence).

The chain recombines TRBV7-2 with TRBJ2-7; possible D gene TRBD2, 6 bases. Germline-derived CDR1 and CDR2 are SGHTA and FQGNSA. The CDR3 sequence is 14 residues long. Trimming pared 4 bases from V and 5 bases from J, leaving 15 bases between. The CDR3 DNA sequence: TGTGCCAGCAGCTCCGCCGCGGGGTTCAACGAGCAGTACTTC. Protein: CASSSAAGFNEQYF.

The CDR3 region is CASSDSDRYEQYF. CDR3 in DNA: TGCGCCAGCAGTGATTCGGACCGCTACGAGCAGTACTTC. V and J are TRBV10-2 and TRBJ2-7; D gene unclear. Germline CDR1 WSHSY, CDR2 SAAADI. This CDR3 is 13 amino acids long. Trimming stripped 3 bases from V and 3 bases from J, with 9 bases between.

This chain links TRBV19 with TRBJ1-6; TRBD1 matches at 7 bases. Germline lookup yields CDR1 LNHDA and CDR2 SQIVND (reference sequence). CDR3 length: 16 residues. V lost 1 base to trimming and J lost 5 bases; unmatched junction nucleotides: 5. CDR3 protein: CASSIAGTANNSPLHF. The CDR3 DNA follows: TGTGCCAGTAGTATAGCCGGGACAGCTAATAATTCACCCCTCCACTTT.

V gene TRBV9 combines with J gene TRBJ2-7; D perhaps matches TRBD1 (6 bases). Germline V lookup: CDR1 SGDLS, CDR2 YYNGEE. V lost 3 bases and J lost 5, with 18 bases in between. The CDR3 sequence is 15 residues long. The CDR3 is CASSGRDTHVDEQYF. CDR3 nucleotide sequence: TGTGCCAGCAGCGGCCGGGACACCCACGTGGACGAGCAGTACTTC.

The gene calls are TRBV27 and TRBJ1-2; the match to TRBD1 covers 7 bases. The CDR3 is made up of 15 amino acids. J lost 4 bases, V lost 4 bases, and 9 bases had no gene match. Germline values: CDR1 MNHEY, CDR2 SMNVEV (reference sequence). CDR3 sequence: CASSSSPGGSYGYTF. The CDR3 nucleotides read TGTGCCAGCAGTTCCTCTCCAGGGGGGTCCTATGGCTACACCTTC.

The rearrangement links TRBV27 to TRBJ1-4; 8 bases match TRBD1. CDR3 length equals 16 residues. Germline CDR1 is MNHEY and CDR2 is SMNVEV (reference sequence). V lost 3 bases to trimming and J lost 0 bases; unmatched junction nucleotides: 3. The CDR3 DNA reads as TGTGCCAGCAGTTTCGGGACAGGTCCAACTAATGAAAAACTGTTTTTT. Protein product: CASSFGTGPTNEKLFF.

This chain links TRBV7-9 with TRBJ1-2, with TRBD1 matching 7 bases. CDR3 length: 14 amino acids. Trimming at V came to 0 bases and at J to 2 bases, leaving 0 bases not matched to a gene. Germline lookup yields CDR1 SEHNR and CDR2 FQNEAQ (reference sequence). The CDR3 region is CASSLATGNYGYTF. The CDR3 DNA reads TGTGCCAGCAGCTTAGCGACAGGGAACTATGGCTACACCTTC.

In its sample, this clone was seen once. V usage is TRBV18 and J usage is TRBJ1-1; 11 bases are shared with TRBD1. The ends lost 6 bases at V and 4 bases at J; junction bases unmatched: 1. The CDR3 loop spans 13 amino acids. Germline loops: CDR1 KGHSH, CDR2 LQKENI. The CDR3 DNA follows: TGTGCCAGCTCTGGACAGGGGGCCACTGAAGCTTTCTTT. It codes for CASSGQGATEAFF.

Here the CDR3 DNA reads TGCAGCGTCTATAACACCGGGGAGCTGTTTTTT. Encoded protein: CSVYNTGELFF. This chain joins TRBV29-1 and TRBJ2-2; no clear D. V shed 6 bases and J shed 2 bases, with 4 bases lying between them. This CDR3 has 11 amino acids. Looked up from germline, CDR1 is SQVTM and CDR2 is ANQGSEA.

The genes are TRBV10-3 and TRBJ1-5; the D is unclear. Germline V lookup: CDR1 ENHRY, CDR2 SYGVKD. CDR3 length: 12 residues. The V gene lost 2 bases and the J gene lost 3 bases, with 2 bases spanning the gap. The chain's CDR3 is CAISEVNQPQHF. The CDR3 DNA follows: TGTGCCATCAGTGAGGTCAATCAGCCCCAGCATTTT.

In this sample, this clone turned up once. This rearrangement joins TRBV18 to TRBJ2-7; 8 bases are shared with TRBD1. This CDR3 comprises 17 residues. The ends lost 3 bases at V and 2 bases at J; junction bases unmatched: 12. Germline values: CDR1 KGHSH, CDR2 LQKENI. CDR3 loop: CASSPYVRGQGAYEQYF. CDR3 nucleotide sequence: TGTGCCAGCTCACCGTACGTCAGAGGACAGGGTGCCTACGAGCAGTACTTC.